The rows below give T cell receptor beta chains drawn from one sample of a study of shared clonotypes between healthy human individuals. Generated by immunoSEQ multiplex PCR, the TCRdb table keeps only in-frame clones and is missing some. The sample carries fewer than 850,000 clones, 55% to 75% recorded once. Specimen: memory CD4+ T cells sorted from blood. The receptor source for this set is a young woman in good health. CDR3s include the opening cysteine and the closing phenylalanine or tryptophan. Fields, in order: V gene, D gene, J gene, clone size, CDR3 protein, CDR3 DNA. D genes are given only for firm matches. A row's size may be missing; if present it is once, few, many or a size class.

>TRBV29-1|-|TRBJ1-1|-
CSVAIRVGKTFF
TGCAGCGTTGCAATTAGGGTCGGCAAAACTTTCTTT
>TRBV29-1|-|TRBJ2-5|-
CSVRAWQIKEETQYF
TGCAGCGTTCGAGCTTGGCAGATAAAAGAAGAGACCCAGTACTTC
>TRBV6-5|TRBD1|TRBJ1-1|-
CASSYSWDRVSEAFF
TGTGCCAGCAGTTACTCCTGGGACAGGGTATCTGAAGCTTTCTTT
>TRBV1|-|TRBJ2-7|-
CTSSQPVAGEFLEQYF
TGCACCAGCAGCCAGCCCGTCGCGGGAGAGTTTTTGGAGCAGTACTTC
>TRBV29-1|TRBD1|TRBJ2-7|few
CSVGGQGSYEQYF
TGCAGCGTTGGGGGACAGGGTTCCTACGAGCAGTACTTC
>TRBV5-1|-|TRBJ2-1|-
CASSPDSVAYNEQFF
TGCGCCAGCAGTCCCGACTCTGTTGCCTACAATGAGCAGTTCTTC
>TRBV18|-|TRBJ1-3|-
CASSRGTGGNTIYF
TGTGCCAGCTCACGAGGGACTGGTGGAAACACCATATATTTT
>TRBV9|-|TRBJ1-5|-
CASSRGGALGNQPQHF
TGTGCCAGCTCCCGGGGGGGTGCGCTAGGCAATCAGCCCCAGCATTTT
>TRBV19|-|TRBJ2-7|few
CASSMWAGISYEQYF
TGTGCCAGTAGTATGTGGGCAGGGATCTCCTACGAGCAGTACTTC
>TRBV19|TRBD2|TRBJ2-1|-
CASSAGLAARRNEQFF
TGTGCCAGTAGTGCGGGACTAGCGGCCCGGAGGAATGAGCAGTTCTTC
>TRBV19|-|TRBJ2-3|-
CASSPDRGADTQYF
TGTGCCAGTAGTCCCGACCGGGGAGCAGATACGCAGTATTTT
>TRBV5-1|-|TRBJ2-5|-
CASSPLAPVRETQYF
TGCGCCAGCAGCCCGCTAGCTCCTGTCCGAGAGACCCAGTACTTC
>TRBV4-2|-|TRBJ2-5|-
CASSQYTREETQYF
TGTGCCAGCAGCCAATACACTAGGGAAGAGACCCAGTACTTC
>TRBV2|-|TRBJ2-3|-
CAGRGTDTQYF
TGTGCCGGAAGGGGCACAGATACGCAGTATTTT
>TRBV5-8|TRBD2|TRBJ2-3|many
CASSPRTSGTDTQYF
TGTGCCAGCAGCCCCAGGACTAGCGGGACGGATACGCAGTATTTT
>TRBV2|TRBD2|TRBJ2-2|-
CASREREGNTGELFF
TGTGCCAGCAGAGAGCGGGAGGGGAACACCGGGGAGCTGTTTTTT
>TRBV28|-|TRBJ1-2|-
CASSQTPRDGYTF
TGTGCCAGCAGCCAGACTCCCCGGGACGGCTACACCTTC
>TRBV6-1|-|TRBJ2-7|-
CASSEEGASSYEQYF
TGTGCCAGCAGTGAAGAAGGGGCTAGCAGCTACGAGCAGTACTTC
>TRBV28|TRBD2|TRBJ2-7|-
CASSFPPGGREQYF
TGTGCCAGCAGTTTTCCCCCGGGAGGGCGCGAGCAGTACTTC
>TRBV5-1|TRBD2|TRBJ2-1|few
CASSLDSGSYNEQFF
TGCGCCAGCAGCTTGGATAGCGGGTCCTACAATGAGCAGTTCTTC
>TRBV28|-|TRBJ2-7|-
CASSPNPSYEQYF
TGTGCCAGCAGTCCTAACCCCTCCTACGAGCAGTACTTC
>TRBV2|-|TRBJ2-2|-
CATEGGSLTGELFF
TGTGCCACCGAGGGTGGGTCGCTAACCGGGGAGCTGTTTTTT
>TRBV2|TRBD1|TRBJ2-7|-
CASKGTVGNYEQYF
TGTGCCAGCAAAGGGACAGTGGGAAACTACGAGCAGTACTTC
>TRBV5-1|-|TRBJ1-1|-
CASSLVGDTSEAFF
TGCGCCAGCAGCTTGGTAGGAGACACCAGTGAAGCTTTCTTT
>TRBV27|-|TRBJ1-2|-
CASSSGAAKTGGYTF
TGTGCCAGCAGCTCAGGCGCAGCGAAGACCGGTGGCTACACCTTC
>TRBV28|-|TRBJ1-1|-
CASRGNTEAFF
TGTGCCTCCCGGGGGAACACTGAAGCTTTCTTT
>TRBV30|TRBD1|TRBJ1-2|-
CACPGGTGVGYTF
TGTGCCTGCCCTGGGGGGACAGGGGTCGGCTACACCTTC
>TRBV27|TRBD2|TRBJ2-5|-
CASSPGLAGVYQETQYF
TGTGCCAGCAGTCCAGGACTAGCGGGAGTGTACCAAGAGACCCAGTACTTC
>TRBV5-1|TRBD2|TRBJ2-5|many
CASSRTREETQYF
TGCGCCAGCAGCCGGACTAGGGAGGAGACCCAGTACTTC
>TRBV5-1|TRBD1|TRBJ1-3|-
CASSSAGTGGGNTIYF
TGCGCCAGCAGCTCCGCGGGGACAGGGGGAGGAAACACCATATATTTT
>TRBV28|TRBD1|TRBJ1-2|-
CASNGQGFYGYTF
TGTGCCAGCAACGGACAGGGTTTCTATGGCTACACCTTC
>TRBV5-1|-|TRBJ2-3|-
CASSFNTDTQYF
TGCGCCAGCAGCTTCAACACAGATACGCAGTATTTT
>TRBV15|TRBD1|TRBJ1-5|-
CATSENRDRYRQPQHF
TGTGCCACCAGCGAAAACCGGGACAGGTATCGTCAGCCCCAGCATTTT
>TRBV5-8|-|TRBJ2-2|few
CASSLALRRELFF
TGTGCCAGCAGCTTGGCCTTGAGAAGGGAGCTGTTTTTT
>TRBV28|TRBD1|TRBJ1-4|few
CASSLWGTALEKLFF
TGTGCCAGCAGTTTATGGGGGACAGCTCTTGAAAAACTGTTTTTT
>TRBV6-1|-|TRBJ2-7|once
CASRVRQEIYEQYF
TGTGCCAGCAGGGTACGACAGGAAATCTACGAGCAGTACTTC
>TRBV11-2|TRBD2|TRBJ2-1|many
CASSPRLAGVYNEQFF
TGTGCCAGCAGCCCACGATTAGCGGGAGTATACAATGAGCAGTTCTTC
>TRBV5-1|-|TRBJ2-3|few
CASSMTDTQYF
TGCGCCAGCAGCATGACAGATACGCAGTATTTT
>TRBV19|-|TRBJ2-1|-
CASSDQGAGRSYNEQFF
TGTGCCAGTAGTGATCAAGGTGCAGGGAGGTCCTACAATGAGCAGTTCTTC
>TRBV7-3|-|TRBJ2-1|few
CASSLQGLFYNEQFF
TGTGCCAGCAGCTTACAAGGACTTTTTTACAATGAGCAGTTCTTC
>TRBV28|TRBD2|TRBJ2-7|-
CASSLRLAGYEQYF
TGTGCCAGCAGCCTGAGGCTAGCGGGGTACGAGCAGTACTTC
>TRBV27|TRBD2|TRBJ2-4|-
CASMGTSGIGSKNIQYF
TGTGCCAGCATGGGGACTAGCGGGATCGGGTCCAAAAACATTCAGTACTTC
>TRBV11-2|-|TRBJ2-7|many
CASSSPSGEQYF
TGTGCCAGCAGCTCCCCGTCGGGCGAGCAGTACTTC
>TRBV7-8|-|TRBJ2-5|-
CASSLRGTSQRTQYF
TGTGCCAGCAGCTTAAGGGGCACCTCGCAGCGGACCCAGTACTTC
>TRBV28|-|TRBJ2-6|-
CASSFRTFSPDTGANVLTF
TGTGCCAGCAGCTTCAGGACATTCTCTCCGGATACTGGGGCCAACGTCCTGACTTTC
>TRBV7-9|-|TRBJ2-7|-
CASSPGLLPYEQYF
TGTGCCAGCAGCCCGGGACTTTTACCCTACGAGCAGTACTTC
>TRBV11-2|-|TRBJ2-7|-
CASRRPGGRTYEQYF
TGTGCCAGCAGACGCCCGGGGGGCAGGACCTACGAGCAGTACTTC
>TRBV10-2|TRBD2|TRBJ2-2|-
CASLKGLAGFNTGELFF
TGCGCCAGCCTAAAGGGACTAGCGGGCTTTAACACCGGGGAGCTGTTTTTT
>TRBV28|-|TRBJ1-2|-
CASRPRQPANYGYTF
TGTGCCAGCAGACCCCGGCAGCCGGCGAACTATGGCTACACCTTC
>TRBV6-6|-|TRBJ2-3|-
CASSYPDGSSTDTQYF
TGTGCCAGCAGTTACCCCGACGGGAGTAGCACAGATACGCAGTATTTT
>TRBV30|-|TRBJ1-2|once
CAWTDARGSYGYTF
TGTGCCTGGACCGACGCCAGGGGTAGCTATGGCTACACCTTC
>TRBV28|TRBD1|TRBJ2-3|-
CASRYGQGGRTDTQYF
TGTGCCAGCAGATATGGACAGGGTGGTAGGACAGATACGCAGTATTTT
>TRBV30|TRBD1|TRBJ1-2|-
CAWSRNTGAGYTF
TGTGCCTGGAGTCGCAATACAGGGGCCGGCTACACCTTC
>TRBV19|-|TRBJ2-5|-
CASRPPGSQETQYF
TGTGCCAGTAGGCCTCCGGGCAGCCAAGAGACCCAGTACTTC
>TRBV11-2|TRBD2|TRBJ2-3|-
CASSLGGGTVTDTQYF
TGTGCCAGCAGCTTAGGGGGGGGAACCGTGACGGATACGCAGTATTTT